This passage covers 3 T cell receptor beta chains from one sample sequenced in a study of T cell repertoires in ileal Crohn's disease (dated by TCRdb to the late 2010s). Libraries were built with the immunoSEQ multiplex PCR assay. Entries here come from immuneACCESS through TCRdb and include only in-frame sequences with V and J called. Some clones fail to appear in such tables; in the studies checked, an unresolved V gene covers under half of the shortfall, and the cause of the remainder is unknown. Here the sample has some 60,000 clones; about 89% occur a single time. Approximately 2% of the sample is in the top ten clones. What this sample's time point label stands for: neoterminal ileum biopsy at postoperative endoscopy, about 6 months after surgery. Sequenced material: ileal tissue. The origin of the receptors is an adult with Crohn's disease.

This chain connects TRBV5-5 to TRBJ1-2, with TRBD1 matching over 7 bases. The CDR3 consists of 14 residues. Germline-derived CDR1 and CDR2 are SGHKS and YYEKEE (reference sequence). V dropped 2 bases and J dropped 7; count of bases not matched to a gene: 8. CDR3: CASSFGQAIGGYTF. The CDR3 DNA sequence: TGTGCCAGCAGCTTCGGACAGGCAATTGGTGGCTACACCTTC.

The chain carries TRBV5-1 and TRBJ2-7; 7 bases fit TRBD1. V lost 2 bases to trimming and J lost 5 bases; unmatched junction nucleotides: 7. The CDR3 spans 14 residues. CDR1 SGHRS and CDR2 YFSETQ come from the germline V gene. DNA of the CDR3: TGCGCCAGCAGCTTAGACCCGGGACAGAACGAGCAGTACTTC. The encoded protein is CASSLDPGQNEQYF.

The V call is TRBV6-6, the J call TRBJ2-3; weak D call: TRBD2 (6 bases). V lost 1 base and J 2 bases, leaving 13 bases between the germline ends. This CDR3 has 16 amino acids. Germline V CDR1 and CDR2: MNHNY, SVGAGI (reference sequence). CDR3 region: CASSYFGTGPTDTQYF. In DNA form, the CDR3 reads TGTGCCAGCAGTTACTTCGGGACTGGGCCCACAGATACGCAGTATTTT.